These T cell receptor beta chains were read from a single sample in a study. MiXCR, run by TCRdb on the RT-PCR reads, gives a single entry per CDR3 protein. The sample yields hundreds of thousands of distinct CDR3 sequences, more than 13% seen once. Sequenced: memory CD4+ T cells from blood. The receptors were sampled from a female donor in good health, serving as a healthy control. Both conserved end residues are part of each CDR3. Fields, in order: D gene, V gene, J gene, clone size, CDR3 DNA, CDR3 protein. The D gene is left open where the match is weak. Where a row states a size, it is once, few, many or the class of an expanded clone; other rows omit it.

d_gene: NA
v_gene: TRBV5-1
j_gene: TRBJ2-5
abundance: few
CDR3nt: TGCGCCAGCAGAAACGCCAACGGAGAGACCCAGTACTTC
CDR3aa: CASRNANGETQYF

d_gene: TRBD2
v_gene: TRBV7-3
j_gene: TRBJ2-1
abundance: few
CDR3nt: TGTGCCAGCAGCCCCGGACTAGCTAGGACCAATGAGCAGTTCTTC
CDR3aa: CASSPGLARTNEQFF

d_gene: TRBD2
v_gene: TRBV3-1
j_gene: TRBJ2-1
abundance: NA
CDR3nt: TGTGCCAGCAGCCCTAGCGGGAGCTGGTACAATGAGCAGTTCTTC
CDR3aa: CASSPSGSWYNEQFF

d_gene: TRBD1
v_gene: TRBV20-1
j_gene: TRBJ1-1
abundance: few
CDR3nt: TGCAGTGCTAAAAGCGCGAACAGGGGGGGAAGGACTGAAGCTTTCTTT
CDR3aa: CSAKSANRGGRTEAFF

d_gene: NA
v_gene: TRBV28
j_gene: TRBJ2-3
abundance: NA
CDR3nt: TGTGCCAGCAACAGTCTTTTCTCAGATACGCAGTATTTT
CDR3aa: CASNSLFSDTQYF

d_gene: TRBD2
v_gene: TRBV20-1
j_gene: TRBJ2-3
abundance: few
CDR3nt: TGCAGTGTATCCTCGACTAGCGGGAAAGTTCGAGATACGCAGTATTTT
CDR3aa: CSVSSTSGKVRDTQYF

d_gene: TRBD1
v_gene: TRBV29-1
j_gene: TRBJ2-7
abundance: few
CDR3nt: TGCAGCGTGGGGGAGGGGACAGGGGGCGACGAGCAGTACTTC
CDR3aa: CSVGEGTGGDEQYF

d_gene: TRBD1
v_gene: TRBV16
j_gene: TRBJ1-5
abundance: NA
CDR3nt: TGTGCCAGCAGCCAACGAGGGACAGGGGACAATCAGCCCCAGCATTTT
CDR3aa: CASSQRGTGDNQPQHF

d_gene: TRBD1
v_gene: TRBV5-1
j_gene: TRBJ2-1
abundance: many
CDR3nt: TGCGCCAGCAGCTTGTCACCAGGGGGCTTCTCCGTCTACAATGAGCAGTTCTTC
CDR3aa: CASSLSPGGFSVYNEQFF

d_gene: TRBD2
v_gene: TRBV5-5
j_gene: TRBJ2-7
abundance: many
CDR3nt: TGTGCCAGCAGCTTGATCCCGGGGAGGGAGTCCTACGAGCAGTACTTC
CDR3aa: CASSLIPGRESYEQYF

d_gene: TRBD2
v_gene: TRBV6-2/TRBV6-3
j_gene: TRBJ2-1
abundance: NA
CDR3nt: TGTGCCAGCAGTTACCTAGGGACTAGCGGGGCCTCCAATGAGCAGTTCTTC
CDR3aa: CASSYLGTSGASNEQFF

d_gene: NA
v_gene: TRBV5-6
j_gene: TRBJ2-5
abundance: few
CDR3nt: TGTGCCAGCAGCTTTAGAATGGAGACCCAGTACTTC
CDR3aa: CASSFRMETQYF

d_gene: NA
v_gene: TRBV4-1
j_gene: TRBJ1-5
abundance: many
CDR3nt: TGCGCCAGCAGCCAAGGAGTTAGCAGCAATCAGCCCCAGCATTTT
CDR3aa: CASSQGVSSNQPQHF

d_gene: NA
v_gene: TRBV18
j_gene: TRBJ2-2
abundance: NA
CDR3nt: TGTGCCAGCTCACTAACAAGCACCGGGGAGCTGTTTTTT
CDR3aa: CASSLTSTGELFF

d_gene: NA
v_gene: TRBV10-3
j_gene: TRBJ2-2
abundance: many
CDR3nt: TGTGCCATCAGTGAAGCTGGAGCCGGGGAGCTGTTTTTT
CDR3aa: CAISEAGAGELFF

d_gene: NA
v_gene: TRBV20-1
j_gene: TRBJ2-5
abundance: many
CDR3nt: TGCAGTGCTAGAACAGGCCACCAAGAGACCCAGTACTTC
CDR3aa: CSARTGHQETQYF

d_gene: NA
v_gene: TRBV3-1
j_gene: TRBJ2-7
abundance: few
CDR3nt: TGTGCCAGCAGCCAAGTGCTGAGCTCCTACGAGCAGTACTTC
CDR3aa: CASSQVLSSYEQYF

d_gene: TRBD2
v_gene: TRBV20-1
j_gene: TRBJ2-6
abundance: NA
CDR3nt: TGCAGTGCTAGAGATTCGGGGGGGCTAGGCGGGAGAGGAACTGGGGCCAACGTCCTGACTTTC
CDR3aa: CSARDSGGLGGRGTGANVLTF

d_gene: NA
v_gene: TRBV6-1
j_gene: TRBJ2-1
abundance: many
CDR3nt: TGTGCCAGCGGCTACAATGAGCAGTTCTTC
CDR3aa: CASGYNEQFF